These T cell receptor beta chains were read from a single sample in a study of vaccination and CD4 T cells after COVID-19. TCRdb ran MiXCR on the PCR reads and lists one entry per CDR3 protein. The sample holds about 12,000 distinct CDR3 sequences; about 61% are singletons and the top ten take 13%. The antigens these receptors bind are not known. Sample: CD4+ T cells from blood, cultured in vitro. The receptors stem from a human donor who had recovered from COVID-19. CDR3s include the opening cysteine and the closing phenylalanine or tryptophan. Each record gives: J gene, V gene, D gene, clone size, CDR3 protein, CDR3 DNA. A D gene is named only where the DNA matches it firmly. Some rows mark clone size as missing; the rest say once, few, many or name a class of expanded clone.

TRBJ2-3 | TRBV7-9 | NA | few | CASSHQGGTDTQYF | TGTGCCAGCAGCCATCAAGGGGGCACAGATACGCAGTATTTT
TRBJ1-1 | TRBV27 | TRBD1 | NA | CASSRTGRDTEAFF | TGTGCCAGCAGCAGGACAGGGAGGGACACTGAAGCTTTCTTT
TRBJ2-1 | TRBV27 | NA | few | CASRLTRASAYNEQFF | TGTGCCAGCAGGCTGACCCGGGCTAGCGCATACAATGAGCAGTTCTTC
TRBJ2-7 | TRBV5-5 | NA | NA | CASSLSSYEQYF | TGTGCCAGCAGCTTATCCTCCTACGAGCAGTACTTC
TRBJ2-7 | TRBV20-1 | TRBD2 | NA | CSARAAGEGSYEQYF | TGCAGTGCTAGAGCAGCGGGAGAGGGCTCCTACGAGCAGTACTTC
TRBJ1-1 | TRBV20-1 | NA | NA | CSARLPTSRVKEAFF | TGCAGTGCTAGACTCCCTACGTCCAGGGTCAAGGAGGCTTTCTTT
TRBJ1-2 | TRBV29-1 | NA | NA | CSVERGLRGYTF | TGCAGCGTTGAAAGGGGACTGAGGGGCTACACCTTC
TRBJ2-3 | TRBV28 | NA | once | CASSLSARGADTQYF | TGTGCCAGCAGTTTATCCGCCAGGGGAGCAGATACGCAGTATTTT
TRBJ2-2 | TRBV15 | NA | few | CATSRVRQSNDTGELFF | TGTGCCACCAGCAGAGTCCGGCAGAGCAATGACACCGGGGAGCTGTTTTTT
TRBJ1-2 | TRBV5-3 | TRBD1 | NA | CASSLSTGGGYTF | TGTGCCAGCAGCTTGAGCACAGGGGGTGGCTACACCTTC
TRBJ2-7 | TRBV2 | NA | once | CASSEAETNTYEQYF | TGTGCCAGCAGTGAAGCCGAGACAAATACCTACGAGCAGTACTTC
TRBJ1-6 | TRBV20-1 | NA | NA | CSARENSDRHSPLHF | TGCAGTGCTAGAGAGAACTCGGACCGGCATTCACCCCTCCACTTT
TRBJ1-6 | TRBV6-1 | NA | once | CASSRTLGNSPLHF | TGTGCCAGCAGTCGTACATTGGGGAATTCACCCCTCCACTTT
TRBJ1-2 | TRBV2 | TRBD1 | NA | CASRTGDVGGYTF | TGTGCCAGCCGGACAGGGGACGTCGGGGGCTACACCTTC
TRBJ1-2 | TRBV7-8 | TRBD1 | NA | CASSLGQNYGYTF | TGTGCCAGCAGCCTGGGACAGAACTATGGCTACACCTTC
TRBJ1-5 | TRBV19 | NA | once | CASSIDGEKPQHF | TGTGCCAGTAGTATAGACGGGGAGAAGCCCCAGCATTTT
TRBJ1-6 | TRBV28 | NA | NA | CASSSTGFSYNSPLHF | TGTGCCAGCAGTTCGACAGGTTTCTCCTATAATTCACCCCTCCACTTT
TRBJ1-2 | TRBV7-8 | NA | NA | CASSQDLWGTLYGYTF | TGTGCCAGCAGCCAAGACCTGTGGGGGACCCTATATGGCTACACCTTC
TRBJ2-2 | TRBV6-1 | NA | few | CASSLTSTGELFF | TGTGCCAGCAGCCTTACATCCACCGGGGAGCTGTTTTTT
TRBJ2-7 | TRBV2 | NA | NA | CASSDLGATYEQYF | TGTGCCAGCAGTGACCTGGGGGCAACCTACGAGCAGTACTTC
TRBJ2-5 | TRBV5-5 | NA | NA | CASSLGQTQETQYF | TGTGCCAGCAGCTTGGGACAGACCCAAGAGACCCAGTACTTC
TRBJ1-4 | TRBV6-1 | TRBD1 | once | CASSARQGAANEKLFF | TGTGCCAGCAGTGCCAGACAGGGGGCGGCTAATGAAAAACTGTTTTTT
TRBJ1-1 | TRBV19 | NA | few | CASSIDRDTEAFF | TGTGCCAGTAGTATAGACAGAGACACTGAAGCTTTCTTT
TRBJ2-2 | TRBV20-1 | NA | few | CSASRTGTKVWRELFF | TGCAGTGCTAGCCGCACAGGGACAAAGGTCTGGCGGGAGCTGTTTTTT
TRBJ1-5 | TRBV20-1 | NA | few | CSAGRRGSQPQHF | TGCAGTGCTGGCCGCAGGGGCAGCCAGCCCCAGCATTTT
TRBJ2-7 | TRBV7-9 | NA | NA | CASSSHRGNPNEQYF | TGTGCCAGCAGCTCGCATCGCGGGAATCCTAACGAGCAGTACTTC
TRBJ1-3 | TRBV28 | NA | NA | CASSFRRVSGNTIYF | TGTGCCAGCAGCTTTAGAAGAGTCTCTGGAAACACCATATATTTT
TRBJ2-7 | TRBV20-1 | NA | NA | CSARDPKAGEQYF | TGCAGTGCTAGAGATCCAAAGGCGGGCGAGCAGTACTTC
TRBJ2-7 | TRBV6-1 | NA | once | CASLSSYEQYF | TGTGCCAGCTTAAGCTCCTACGAGCAGTACTTC
TRBJ1-6 | TRBV28 | NA | once | CASSEGQHNSPLHF | TGTGCCAGCAGTGAAGGACAGCATAATTCACCCCTCCACTTT
TRBJ1-1 | TRBV7-9 | TRBD1 | NA | CASSFRDRESAEAFF | TGTGCCAGCAGCTTCCGGGACAGGGAATCCGCTGAAGCTTTCTTT
TRBJ1-1 | TRBV20-1 | NA | NA | CSALTSQGRGEAFF | TGCAGTGCGCTCACCTCACAGGGTCGGGGTGAAGCTTTCTTT
TRBJ1-2 | TRBV7-9 | TRBD1 | once | CASSQDRANYGYTF | TGTGCCAGCAGCCAAGACAGGGCCAACTATGGCTACACCTTC
TRBJ1-2 | TRBV2 | NA | NA | CASSEAYYGYTF | TGTGCCAGCAGTGAAGCTTACTATGGCTACACCTTC
TRBJ2-6 | TRBV30 | NA | NA | CAWDTGTGANVLTF | TGTGCCTGGGACACAGGGACTGGGGCCAACGTCCTGACTTTC
TRBJ1-4 | TRBV4-3 | TRBD1 | NA | CASSQDGTGGEKLFF | TGCGCCAGCAGCCAAGACGGAACAGGGGGCGAAAAACTGTTTTTT
TRBJ2-7 | TRBV7-2 | NA | NA | CASSTTGREQYF | TGTGCCAGCAGCACGACGGGGAGGGAGCAGTACTTC
TRBJ2-3 | TRBV4-1 | TRBD1 | NA | CASSQDRTGWDTQYF | TGCGCCAGCAGCCAAGACCGGACAGGGTGGGATACGCAGTATTTT
TRBJ1-1 | TRBV2 | TRBD1 | NA | CASNRGMNTEAFF | TGTGCCAGCAACAGGGGGATGAACACTGAAGCTTTCTTT
TRBJ2-5 | TRBV5-1 | NA | NA | CASSLTGVETQYF | TGCGCCAGCAGCCTGACCGGGGTTGAGACCCAGTACTTC
TRBJ2-7 | TRBV2 | TRBD1 | NA | CASSEFQGVGEQYF | TGTGCCAGCAGTGAATTTCAGGGGGTAGGCGAGCAGTACTTC
TRBJ2-3 | TRBV7-2 | NA | NA | CASSFSHTDTQYF | TGTGCCAGCAGTTTCTCTCACACAGATACGCAGTATTTT
TRBJ2-2 | TRBV19 | NA | few | CATELQTNTGELFF | TGTGCCACCGAACTACAAACGAACACCGGGGAGCTGTTTTTT
TRBJ2-3 | TRBV20-1 | TRBD2 | NA | CSARDPGTITDTQYF | TGCAGTGCTAGAGACCCGGGGACTATCACAGATACGCAGTATTTT
TRBJ1-6 | TRBV27 | TRBD1 | NA | CASSLYRGKDSPLHF | TGTGCCAGCAGTTTATACAGGGGGAAGGATTCACCCCTCCACTTT